This TCR beta chain was sequenced for a study of neurological immune-mediated disorders. Notes on the study in general: There were no CDR3 amino acid sequences shared by expanded clones across subjects, a result suggesting private repertoires in all groups.

Germline CDR1 SGDLS, CDR2 YYNGEE. V was trimmed by 3 bases and J by 0 bases, leaving 13 bases between them. The CDR3 contains 17 residues. The time point denotes: longitudinal time-point 1 (baseline). The cDNA came from 5'RACE with 10-nucleotide random UMIs. Over 190 million TCR-beta sequences from 15-18 subjects came from every sequencing run. TCRdb processed the 5' RACE reads anew with MiXCR; each CDR3 protein has one entry. The data hold 71,000 or so distinct CDR3 sequences, with approximately 13% observed a single time. This clonotype was recorded many times. What it recognizes is unknown. The chain joins TRBV9 to TRBJ1-6; TRBD1 is a possible D gene (5 bases). The clonotype originates from a female donor with HTLV-1-associated myelopathy (HAM/TSP). Sequenced: PBMCs. CDR3 coding DNA: TGTGCCAGCAGCGGAAACTCAGGGAGCTCCTATAATTCACCCCTCCACTTT. Amino acid sequence: CASSGNSGSSYNSPLHF.